The source of this T cell receptor (beta chain) is a study of cytomegalovirus exposure and HLA in healthy donors. Study observations and caveats: The HLA-A and HLA-B alleles of most subjects were reportedly predicted accurately from TCR beta sequences. Association with HLA alleles at 0.05 false discovery rate was found for approximately 18,000 TCR beta sequences in a later analysis. It was assumed in the presence/absence analyses that sequencing depth was roughly uniform across donors. Versus the approximately 700-donor mean, an Asian-associated ancestry cluster reportedly showed fewer N-insertions in a later analysis.

Comment on this clone: Its antigen is still unknown.

The PCR contained 60 Vbeta and 13 Jbeta primers. The repertoire was sequenced with immunoSEQ multiplex PCR; TCRdb's copy has only in-frame clones and lacks some. Altogether fewer than 95,000 clones are present, around 77% being singletons, with the ten largest covering approximately 0.6%. The CDR3 runs 13 residues. Germline V lookup: CDR1 MNHNS, CDR2 SASEGT. With V trimmed by 2 bases and J by 11 bases, 8 bases remained unmatched. The sequence came from a man aged 25 to 45 in good health and CMV-seronegative. Sample: PBMCs. V and J are TRBV6-1 and TRBJ1-1; 7 bases are a match to TRBD1. The CDR3 spells CASSELKLGQAFF. In DNA, the CDR3 is TGTGCCAGCAGTGAACTGAAGCTGGGACAGGCTTTCTTT.